Each of the 24 T cell receptor beta chains below was sequenced from the same sample in a study of blood T cells in healthy people across ages. The authors ran a second PCR of about 6 to 11 cycles using a sample-barcoded 5' primer and a J-beta primer mix. TCRdb recomputed calls from the 5' RACE reads with MiXCR, one row per CDR3 protein. The sample contains roughly 1,800,000 distinct CDR3 sequences, around half of which appear only once. The specimen was blood. All receptors come from a woman in her forties in good health.

The V and J genes are TRBV4-2 and TRBJ2-1, with a possible D match to TRBD2 (5 bases). Germline V CDR1 and CDR2: LGHNA, YNFKEQ. Trimming pared 5 bases from V and 7 bases from J, leaving 18 bases between. This CDR3 contains 15 residues. Written as DNA, the CDR3 is TGTGCCAGCAGCGTGGAGTCGAGCGGAAGAAATGAGCAGTTCTTC. Translation: CASSVESSGRNEQFF.

The chain uses TRBV5-6 and TRBJ1-4, with D tentatively TRBD1 (5 bases). Germline loops: CDR1 SGHDT, CDR2 YYEEEE. Trimming stripped 4 bases from V and 3 bases from J, with 13 bases between. The CDR3 extends over 15 amino acids. CDR3 residues: CASSPSQGANEKLFF. In DNA form, the CDR3 reads TGTGCCAGCAGCCCAAGCCAAGGGGCTAATGAAAAACTGTTTTTT.

The CDR3 nucleotides read TGTGCCAGCAGTCAAACCGGGACAGCCTCCTACGAGCAGTACTTC. Encoded protein: CASSQTGTASYEQYF. The V gene is TRBV6-5, the J gene TRBJ2-7; 7 bases match TRBD1. Germline V lookup: CDR1 MNHEY, CDR2 SVGAGI. The CDR3 consists of 15 residues. With V trimmed by 5 bases and J by 0 bases, 7 bases remained unmatched.

The chain combines TRBV7-2 with TRBJ2-3; maybe TRBD2 (6 bases). V lost 8 bases to trimming and J lost 2 bases, with 17 bases between them. Germline CDR1 and CDR2: SGHTA and FQGNSA. This CDR3 has 15 residues. The CDR3 DNA sequence: TGTGCCAGCCACGTCGCGGGGCCCTCCACAGATACGCAGTATTTT. Translated: CASHVAGPSTDTQYF.

This rearrangement joins TRBV9 to TRBJ1-2, with D maybe TRBD1 (5 bases). The CDR3 runs to 12 residues. Germline V gene data show CDR1 as SGDLS and CDR2 as YYNGEE. V lost 3 bases to trimming and J lost 8 bases, with 11 bases between them. The CDR3 sequence is CASSGGKKGYTF. As DNA, the CDR3 is TGTGCCAGCAGCGGGGGGAAGAAGGGCTACACCTTC.

The chain combines TRBV6-2 or TRBV6-3 with TRBJ2-1; 10 positions match TRBD2. The CDR3 is 14 amino acids. CDR1 MNHEY and CDR2 SVGEGT come from the germline V gene. V shed 6 bases, J shed 7 bases, and the junction held 6 bases outside the gene matches. CDR3 nucleotides: TGTGCCAGCAGGAGCGGGGGGGCCAGGAATGAGCAGTTCTTC. Its translation: CASRSGGARNEQFF.

The chain uses TRBV28 and TRBJ1-1; D remains ambiguous. V was trimmed by 5 bases and J by 0 bases, leaving 13 bases between them. Germline lookup yields CDR1 MDHEN and CDR2 SYDVKM. This CDR3 is built from 15 residues. For the CDR3, the DNA is TGTGCCAGCAGTCCCCCCAGCCAGCTGAACACTGAAGCTTTCTTT. Residues: CASSPPSQLNTEAFF.

The chain is built from TRBV12-5 and TRBJ2-4; 8 nucleotides line up with TRBD1. The J call could be wrong; TRBJ2-5 is a better fit for the DNA end. Germline CDR1 LGHNT, CDR2 FRNRAP. CDR3 length: 16 residues. The CDR3 DNA sequence: TGTGCTAGTGCCTCGGGTCGGGACAGGTTCGTGGAGACCCAGTACTTC. This encodes CASASGRDRFVETQYF.

This clonotype has just a few counts. This chain joins TRBV5-1 and TRBJ2-1; 8 bases are shared with TRBD1. The germline CDR1 and CDR2 sequences are SGHRS and YFSETQ. J was trimmed by 6 bases and V by 1 base; bases with no gene match: 6. This CDR3 spans 15 amino acids. The CDR3 region is CASSLMGQERNEQFF. The DNA for the CDR3 is TGCGCCAGCAGCTTGATGGGACAGGAGCGCAATGAGCAGTTCTTC.

This clonotype appeared a few times. V gene TRBV20-1 combines with J gene TRBJ1-2, with TRBD1 matching 8 bases. The CDR3 is 12 amino acids. Germline CDR1 and CDR2: DFQATT and SNEGSKA (reference sequence). After removal of 5 bases from V and 4 bases from J, the junction contained 3 bases not matched to a gene. CDR3 sequence reads: CSAEGQGYGYTF. The CDR3 coding sequence is TGCAGTGCTGAAGGACAGGGCTATGGCTACACCTTC.

The genes are TRBV6-2 or TRBV6-3 and TRBJ2-5, with 11 bases aligning to TRBD2. The CDR3 is 16 residues long. V was clipped by 10 bases and J by 4 bases; unmatched bases: 14. Germline V gene sequence: CDR1 MNHEY, CDR2 SVGEGT. The CDR3 coding sequence is TGTGCCATCGCATATGCCCCGGGGACTAGCGGAGAGACCCAGTACTTC. Its protein product is CAIAYAPGTSGETQYF.

The chain combines TRBV6-5 with TRBJ2-7; 7 bases align to TRBD1. Germline V gene lookup returns CDR1 MNHEY and CDR2 SVGAGI. The CDR3 runs 14 residues. The junction had 8 bases not matched to a gene; V was cut back by 6 bases and J by 3 bases. CDR3 in DNA: TGTGCCAGCAGGAGACAGGGTAGGGTCTACGAGCAGTACTTC. Its protein is CASRRQGRVYEQYF.

This clonotype appeared a single time. The CDR3 sequence is CSARDPSQGMGWYF. CDR3 in DNA: TGCAGTGCTAGAGACCCCTCGCAGGGGATGGGATGGTACTTC. The chain carries TRBV20-1 and TRBJ2-4; D might be TRBD1 (6 bases). Looked up from germline, CDR1 is DFQATT and CDR2 is SNEGSKA (reference sequence). V dropped 0 bases and J dropped 15 bases, with 21 bases sitting between them. This CDR3 region has 14 residues.

This clonotype was detected a few times. J is TRBJ1-2 and V is TRBV7-6; D may be TRBD1 (5 bases). This CDR3 comprises 15 residues. The germline V and J ends were trimmed by 5 bases and 2 bases, with 15 bases remaining between them. The germline gives CDR1 SGHVS, CDR2 FNYEAQ. In nucleotides, the CDR3 is TGTGCCAGCAGCCGAGTGATTTGGGGCAACTATGGCTACACCTTC. Translation: CASSRVIWGNYGYTF.

This chain uses TRBV7-2 with TRBJ2-1, with 14 bases lining up with TRBD2. Losses at the gene ends were 5 bases for V and 5 bases for J; bases not matched to a gene: 8. The CDR3 is made up of 17 amino acids. Germline CDR1 and CDR2: SGHTA and FQGNSA. CDR3 region: CASSLLRTSGGNNEQFF. CDR3 coding DNA: TGTGCCAGCAGCCTTCTAAGGACTAGCGGGGGGAACAATGAGCAGTTCTTC. Full variable domain (outside the CDR3, taken from reference TRBV7-2 and TRBJ2-1): GAGVSQSPSNKVTEKGKDVELRCDPISGHTALYWYRQSLGQGLEFLIYFQGNSAPDKSGLPSDRFSAERTGGSVSTLTIQRTQQEDSAVYLCASSLLRTSGGNNEQFFGPGTRLTVL.

This clonotype was seen more than once but under ten times. The chain links TRBV7-6 to TRBJ2-1; D perhaps matches TRBD1 (6 bases). The length of the CDR3 is 15 residues. Germline values: CDR1 SGHVS, CDR2 FNYEAQ. The V end lost 4 bases, the J end lost 5 bases, and 15 bases lay between the germline ends. This chain's CDR3 is CASSSRDILHNEQFF. In DNA form, the CDR3 reads TGTGCCAGCAGCTCCCGGGACATACTACACAATGAGCAGTTCTTC.

The J gene is TRBJ1-2, the V gene TRBV29-1; the match to TRBD1 covers 8 bases. The CDR3 contains 13 residues. V lost 7 bases and J lost 8; bases outside the gene matches: 12. Germline-derived CDR1 and CDR2 are SQVTM and ANQGSEA. This CDR3 reads CSAEGQGAGGYTF. Here the CDR3 DNA reads TGCAGCGCCGAGGGGCAGGGGGCGGGAGGCTACACCTTC.

This clonotype has only one observation. The J gene is TRBJ2-3, the V gene TRBV12-3 or TRBV12-4; TRBD1 or TRBD2 may be the D gene (5 bases each). Trimming cost V 6 bases and J 0 bases, with 13 bases left between them. The CDR3 sequence is 15 residues long. The CDR3 loop is CASRSYWDSTDTQYF. CDR3 in DNA: TGTGCCAGCAGGTCTTACTGGGACAGCACAGATACGCAGTATTTT.

The V and J genes are TRBV20-1 and TRBJ1-2, with D tentatively TRBD1 (6 bases). The CDR3 is 13 residues long. The V gene's germline CDR1 is DFQATT and CDR2 SNEGSKA (reference sequence). Trimming stripped 0 bases from V and 4 bases from J, with 9 bases between. The CDR3 DNA reads TGCAGTGCTAGAGATCCGACAGGCTATGGCTACACCTTC. This codes for CSARDPTGYGYTF.

This chain uses TRBV7-2 with TRBJ2-1, with D tentatively TRBD1 (5 bases). V was pared by 2 bases and J by 7 bases, with 18 bases between. The length of the CDR3 is 16 residues. Germline CDR1 is SGHTA and CDR2 is FQGNSA. CDR3: CASSLMLAGSQNEQFF. CDR3 nucleotides: TGTGCCAGCAGCTTAATGCTCGCAGGGTCTCAGAATGAGCAGTTCTTC.

The chain carries TRBV7-8 and TRBJ2-5; 10 nucleotides match TRBD2. The V and J ends lost 5 bases and 5 bases, in that order; junction bases with no gene match: 8. The CDR3 spans 15 residues. The V gene's germline CDR1 is SGHVS and CDR2 FQNEAQ. CDR3 amino acids: CASSQKRGGGETQYF. CDR3 sequence (DNA): TGTGCCAGCAGCCAGAAGCGGGGGGGCGGTGAGACCCAGTACTTC.

In the case of this clonotype: One end of the junction fails to match germline, which may point to a read error. V is TRBV7-8 and J is TRBJ2-5; D is possibly TRBD2 (6 bases). The CDR3 sequence is 16 residues long. The germline V gene has CDR1 SGHVS and CDR2 FQNEAQ. The CDR3 here is CAGSASAWGVGETQYF. For the CDR3, the DNA is TGTGCCGGCAGCGCATCGGCCTGGGGGGTTGGGGAGACCCAGTACTTC.

The genes are TRBV28 and TRBJ2-7; 7 nucleotides line up with TRBD2. This CDR3 is built from 15 residues. Germline values: CDR1 MDHEN, CDR2 SYDVKM. With V trimmed by 2 bases and J by 4 bases, 8 bases remained unmatched. CDR3 bases: TGTGCCAGCAGTTTACTCCAGCGGGGCCTATACGAGCAGTACTTC. This gives the protein CASSLLQRGLYEQYF.

This clonotype was seen a handful of times. The rearrangement uses TRBV5-1 and TRBJ2-7; D uncertain. V lost 4 bases and J 3 bases, leaving 14 bases between the germline ends. The CDR3 consists of 14 residues. Germline V gene data show CDR1 as SGHRS and CDR2 as YFSETQ. CDR3 amino acids: CASSAKPGDYEQYF. For the CDR3, the DNA is TGCGCCAGCAGCGCAAAACCCGGTGACTACGAGCAGTACTTC.